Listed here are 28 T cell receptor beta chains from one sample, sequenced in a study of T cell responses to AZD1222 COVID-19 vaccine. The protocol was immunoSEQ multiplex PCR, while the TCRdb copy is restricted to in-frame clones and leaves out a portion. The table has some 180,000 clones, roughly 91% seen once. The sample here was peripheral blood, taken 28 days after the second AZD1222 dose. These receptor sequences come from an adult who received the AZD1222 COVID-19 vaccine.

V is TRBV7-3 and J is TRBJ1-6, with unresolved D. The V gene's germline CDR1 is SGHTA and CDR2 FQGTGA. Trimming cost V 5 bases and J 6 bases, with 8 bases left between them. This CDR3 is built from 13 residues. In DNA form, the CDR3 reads TGTGCCAGCAGCCCCGGCCCTAATTCACCCCTCCACTTT. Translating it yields CASSPGPNSPLHF.

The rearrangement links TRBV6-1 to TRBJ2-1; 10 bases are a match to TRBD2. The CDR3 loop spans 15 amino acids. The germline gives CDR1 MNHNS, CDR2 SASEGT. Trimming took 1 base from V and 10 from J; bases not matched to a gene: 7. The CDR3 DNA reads TGTGCCAGCAGTGAAGGGCTAGCGGGAGACAGGGAGCAGTTCTTC. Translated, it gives CASSEGLAGDREQFF.

This CDR3 reads CASSRGTGGDTQYF. In nucleotides, the CDR3 is TGCGCCAGCAGCCGGGGGACAGGCGGGGATACGCAGTATTTT. The chain has TRBV4-1 and TRBJ2-3; 8 nucleotides agree with TRBD1. From germline, CDR1 is MGHRA and CDR2 YSYEKL. The CDR3 has 14 residues. With V trimmed by 4 bases and J by 6 bases, 6 bases remained unmatched.

The CDR3 here is CSALFSGYTF. The CDR3 DNA reads TGCAGTGCCCTTTTTAGTGGCTACACCTTC. The rearrangement links TRBV20-1 to TRBJ1-2; the D is unclear. CDR1 is DFQATT and CDR2 is SNEGSKA in the germline V gene (reference sequence). Trimming cost V 6 bases and J 7 bases, with 9 bases left between them. This CDR3 has 10 residues.

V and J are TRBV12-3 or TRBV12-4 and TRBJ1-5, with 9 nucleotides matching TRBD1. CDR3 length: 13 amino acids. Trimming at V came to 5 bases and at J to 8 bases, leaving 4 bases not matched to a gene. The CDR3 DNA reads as TGTGCCAGCAGTCCGGGACAGGGAGAGCCCCAGCATTTT. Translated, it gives CASSPGQGEPQHF.

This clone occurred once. The chain's CDR3 is CASSEVLQGAGGYTF. The CDR3 coding sequence is TGTGCCAGCAGTGAAGTACTACAGGGGGCGGGCGGCTACACCTTC. V usage is TRBV2 and J usage is TRBJ1-2; 9 positions agree with TRBD1. The CDR3 consists of 15 residues. The germline V gene has CDR1 SNHLY and CDR2 FYNNEI. The V gene end was trimmed by 1 base and the J gene end by 8 bases; junction bases not matched to a gene: 8. Combining the CDR3 with reference TRBV2 and TRBJ1-2 gives the whole variable domain EPEVTQTPSHQVTQMGQEVILRCVPISNHLYFYWYRQILGQKVEFLVSFYNNEISEKSEIFDDQFSVERPDGSNFTLKIRSTKLEDSAMYFCASSEVLQGAGGYTFGSGTRLTVV.

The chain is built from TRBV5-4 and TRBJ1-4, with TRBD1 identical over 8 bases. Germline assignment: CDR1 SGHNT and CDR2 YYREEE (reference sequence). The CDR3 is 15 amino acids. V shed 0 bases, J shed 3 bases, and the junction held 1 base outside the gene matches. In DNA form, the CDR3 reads TGTGCCAGCAGCTTGGCGACAGGGGCTAATGAAAAACTGTTTTTT. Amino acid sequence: CASSLATGANEKLFF.

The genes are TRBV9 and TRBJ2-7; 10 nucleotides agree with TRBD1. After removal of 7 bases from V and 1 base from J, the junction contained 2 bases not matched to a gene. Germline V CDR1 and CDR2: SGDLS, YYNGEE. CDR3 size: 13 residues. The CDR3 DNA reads TGTGCCAGCGGGACAGGGGCATCCTACGAGCAGTACTTC. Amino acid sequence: CASGTGASYEQYF.

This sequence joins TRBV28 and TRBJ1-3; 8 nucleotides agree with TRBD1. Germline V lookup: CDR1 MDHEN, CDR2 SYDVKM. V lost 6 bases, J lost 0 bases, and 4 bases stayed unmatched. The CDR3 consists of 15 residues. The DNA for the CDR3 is TGTGCCAGCAGCCCGGACAGGGACTCTGGAAACACCATATATTTT. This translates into CASSPDRDSGNTIYF.

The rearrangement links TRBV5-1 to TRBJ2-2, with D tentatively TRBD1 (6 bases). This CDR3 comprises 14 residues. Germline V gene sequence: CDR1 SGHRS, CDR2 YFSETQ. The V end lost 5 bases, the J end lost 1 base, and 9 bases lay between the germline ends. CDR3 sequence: CASRQGMNTGELFF. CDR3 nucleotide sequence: TGCGCCAGCAGACAGGGAATGAACACCGGGGAGCTGTTTTTT.

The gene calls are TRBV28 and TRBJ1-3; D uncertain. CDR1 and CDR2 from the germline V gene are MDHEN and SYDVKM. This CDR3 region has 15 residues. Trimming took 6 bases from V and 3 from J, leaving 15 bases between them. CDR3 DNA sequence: TGTGCCAGCAGCCGGCCAGAGGGAAGTGGAAACACCATATATTTT. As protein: CASSRPEGSGNTIYF.

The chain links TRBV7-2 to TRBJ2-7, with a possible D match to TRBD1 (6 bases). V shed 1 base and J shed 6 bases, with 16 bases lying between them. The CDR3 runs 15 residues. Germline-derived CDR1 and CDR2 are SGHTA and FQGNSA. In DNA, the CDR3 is TGTGCCAGCAGCTTAGGGGGGCCCCGGTCGGGCGAGCAGTACTTC. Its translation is CASSLGGPRSGEQYF.

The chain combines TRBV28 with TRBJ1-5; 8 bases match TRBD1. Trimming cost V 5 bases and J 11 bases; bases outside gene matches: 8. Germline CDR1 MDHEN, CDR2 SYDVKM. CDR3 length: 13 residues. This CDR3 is CASSISGQAAQHF. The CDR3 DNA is TGTGCCAGCAGTATATCGGGACAGGCCGCCCAGCATTTT.

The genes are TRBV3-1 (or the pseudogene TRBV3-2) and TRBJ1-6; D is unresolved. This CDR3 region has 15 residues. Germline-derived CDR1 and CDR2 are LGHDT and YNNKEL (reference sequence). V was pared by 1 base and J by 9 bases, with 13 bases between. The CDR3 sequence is CASSQVDVSFSPLHF. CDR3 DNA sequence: TGTGCCAGCAGCCAAGTGGACGTTTCGTTTTCACCCCTCCACTTT.

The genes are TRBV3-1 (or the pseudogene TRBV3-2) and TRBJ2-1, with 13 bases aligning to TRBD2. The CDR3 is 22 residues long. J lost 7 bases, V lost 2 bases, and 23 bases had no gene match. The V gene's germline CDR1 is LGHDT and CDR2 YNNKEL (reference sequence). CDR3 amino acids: CASSQSWLGGGMTSGRRNEQFF. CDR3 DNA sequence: TGTGCCAGCAGCCAAAGCTGGCTGGGTGGAGGGATGACTAGCGGGAGGAGGAATGAGCAGTTCTTC.

Written as DNA, the CDR3 is TGTGCCAGCAGTCTGGACAGGGATGGAAACACCATATATTTT. Translated: CASSLDRDGNTIYF. The chain is built from TRBV6-5 and TRBJ1-3; 8 bases match TRBD1. V gave up 5 bases and J gave up 3 bases; unmatched junction bases: 3. Germline CDR1 MNHEY, CDR2 SVGAGI. This CDR3 has 14 amino acids.

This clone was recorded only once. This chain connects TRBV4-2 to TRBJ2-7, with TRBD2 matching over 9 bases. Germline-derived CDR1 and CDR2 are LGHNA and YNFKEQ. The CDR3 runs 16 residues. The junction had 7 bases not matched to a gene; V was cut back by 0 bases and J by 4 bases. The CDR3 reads CASSQEDVAGAYEQYF. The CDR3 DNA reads TGTGCCAGCAGCCAAGAAGATGTAGCGGGGGCGTACGAGCAGTACTTC.

This CDR3 reads CASSWNGGRGSETQYF. In nucleotides, the CDR3 is TGTGCCAGCAGTTGGAACGGCGGCAGGGGGAGCGAGACCCAGTACTTC. V and J are TRBV6-2 or TRBV6-3 and TRBJ2-5, with TRBD1 matching over 7 bases. V shed 4 bases and J 5 bases; nucleotides not matched to a gene: 13. CDR3 length: 16 residues. Germline V gene data show CDR1 as MNHEY and CDR2 as SVGEGT.

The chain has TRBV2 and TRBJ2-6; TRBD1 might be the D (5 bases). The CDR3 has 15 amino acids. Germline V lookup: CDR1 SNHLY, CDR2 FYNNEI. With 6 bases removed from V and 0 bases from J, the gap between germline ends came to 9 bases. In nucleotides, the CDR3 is TGTGCCAGCAGCACAGGTCCCTCTGGGGCCAACGTCCTGACTTTC. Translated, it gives CASSTGPSGANVLTF.

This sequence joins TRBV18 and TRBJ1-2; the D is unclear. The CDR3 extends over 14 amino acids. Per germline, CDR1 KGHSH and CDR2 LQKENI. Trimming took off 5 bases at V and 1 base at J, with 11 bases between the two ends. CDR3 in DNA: TGTGCCAGCTCATCTGGGAGCAGTAACTATGGCTACACCTTC. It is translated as CASSSGSSNYGYTF. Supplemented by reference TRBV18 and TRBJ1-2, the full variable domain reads NAGVMQNPRHLVRRRGQEARLRCSPMKGHSHVYWYRQLPEEGLKFMVYLQKENIIDESGMPKERFSAEFPKEGPSILRIQQVVRGDSAAYFCASSSGSSNYGYTFGSGTRLTVV.

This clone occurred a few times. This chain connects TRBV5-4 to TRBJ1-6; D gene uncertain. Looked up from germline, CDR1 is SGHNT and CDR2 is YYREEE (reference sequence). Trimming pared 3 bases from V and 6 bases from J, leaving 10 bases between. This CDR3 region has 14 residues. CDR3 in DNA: TGTGCCAGCAGCTCCCAGCTAACTAATTCACCCCTCCACTTT. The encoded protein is CASSSQLTNSPLHF.

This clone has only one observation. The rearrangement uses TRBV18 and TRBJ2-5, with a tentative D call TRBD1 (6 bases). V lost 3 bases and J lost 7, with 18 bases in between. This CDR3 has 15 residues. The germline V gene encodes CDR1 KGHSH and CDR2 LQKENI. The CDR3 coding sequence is TGTGCCAGCTCACCGAAAGAGGGACACCTTTTGACCCAGTACTTC. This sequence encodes CASSPKEGHLLTQYF.

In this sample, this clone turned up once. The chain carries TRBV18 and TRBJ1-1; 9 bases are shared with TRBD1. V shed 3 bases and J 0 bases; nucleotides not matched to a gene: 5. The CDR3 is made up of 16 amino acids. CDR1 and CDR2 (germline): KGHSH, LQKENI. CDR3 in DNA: TGTGCCAGCTCACCTGGACAGGGGCGTATGAACACTGAAGCTTTCTTT. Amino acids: CASSPGQGRMNTEAFF. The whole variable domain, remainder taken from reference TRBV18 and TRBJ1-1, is NAGVMQNPRHLVRRRGQEARLRCSPMKGHSHVYWYRQLPEEGLKFMVYLQKENIIDESGMPKERFSAEFPKEGPSILRIQQVVRGDSAAYFCASSPGQGRMNTEAFFGQGTRLTVV.

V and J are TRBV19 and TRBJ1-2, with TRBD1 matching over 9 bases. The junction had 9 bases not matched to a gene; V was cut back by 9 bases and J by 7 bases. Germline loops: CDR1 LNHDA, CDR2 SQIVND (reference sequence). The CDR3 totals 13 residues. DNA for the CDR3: TGTGCCAGCAGCTCCGGGACAGGGTTTGGCTACACCTTC. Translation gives CASSSGTGFGYTF.

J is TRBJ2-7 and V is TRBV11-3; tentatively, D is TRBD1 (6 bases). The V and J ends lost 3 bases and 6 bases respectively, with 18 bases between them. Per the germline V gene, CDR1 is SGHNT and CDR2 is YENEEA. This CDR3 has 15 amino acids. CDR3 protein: CASSLGQGQTREQYF. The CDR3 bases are TGTGCCAGCAGCTTGGGGCAGGGGCAAACACGCGAGCAGTACTTC.

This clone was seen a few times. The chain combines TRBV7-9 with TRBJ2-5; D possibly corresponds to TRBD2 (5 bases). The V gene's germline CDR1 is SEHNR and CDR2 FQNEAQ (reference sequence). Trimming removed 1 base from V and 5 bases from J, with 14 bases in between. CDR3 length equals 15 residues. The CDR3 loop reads CASSLGGQTGETQYF. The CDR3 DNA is TGTGCCAGCAGCTTAGGAGGGCAGACGGGGGAGACCCAGTACTTC.

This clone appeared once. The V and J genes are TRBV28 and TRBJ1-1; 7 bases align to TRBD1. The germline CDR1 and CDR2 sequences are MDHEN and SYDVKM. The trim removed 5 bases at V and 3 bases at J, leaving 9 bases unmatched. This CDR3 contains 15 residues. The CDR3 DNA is TGTGCCAGCAGTGTACAAGGGGGCAGGGACACTGAAGCTTTCTTT. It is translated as CASSVQGGRDTEAFF.

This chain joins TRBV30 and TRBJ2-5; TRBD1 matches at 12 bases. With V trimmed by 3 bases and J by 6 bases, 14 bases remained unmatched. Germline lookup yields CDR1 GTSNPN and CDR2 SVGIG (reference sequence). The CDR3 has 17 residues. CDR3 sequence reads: CAWSASGTGGVRKTQYF. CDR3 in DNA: TGTGCCTGGAGCGCATCCGGGACAGGGGGCGTAAGGAAGACCCAGTACTTC.